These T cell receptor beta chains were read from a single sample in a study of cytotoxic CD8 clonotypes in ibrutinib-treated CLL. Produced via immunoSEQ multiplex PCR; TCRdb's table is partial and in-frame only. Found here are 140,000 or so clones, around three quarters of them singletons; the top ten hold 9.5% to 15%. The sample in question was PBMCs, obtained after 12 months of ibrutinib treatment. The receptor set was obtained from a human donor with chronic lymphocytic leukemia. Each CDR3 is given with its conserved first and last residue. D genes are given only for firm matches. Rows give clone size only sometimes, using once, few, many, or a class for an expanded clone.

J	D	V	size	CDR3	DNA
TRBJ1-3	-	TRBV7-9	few	CASSFTSGYSGNTIYF	TGTGCCAGCAGCTTCACTTCGGGATACTCTGGAAACACCATATATTTT
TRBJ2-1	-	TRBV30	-	CAWSLHEQFF	TGTGCCTGGAGTCTCCATGAGCAGTTCTTC
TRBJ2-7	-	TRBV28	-	CASSPARGRIYEQYF	TGTGCCAGCAGTCCTGCGAGGGGGAGGATCTACGAGCAGTACTTC
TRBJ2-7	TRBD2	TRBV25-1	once	CASSPSRAGGGEQYF	TGTGCCAGCAGCCCGAGCAGGGCGGGAGGAGGCGAGCAGTACTTC
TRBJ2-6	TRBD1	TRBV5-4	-	CASKLDRAAGANVLTF	TGTGCCAGCAAGTTAGACAGGGCGGCTGGGGCCAACGTCCTGACTTTC
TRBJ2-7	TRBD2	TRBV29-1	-	CSVVREGSHEQYF	TGCAGCGTTGTACGGGAGGGCTCCCACGAGCAGTACTTC
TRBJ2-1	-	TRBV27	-	CASRTVFPNNEQFF	TGTGCCAGCAGGACAGTTTTCCCAAACAATGAGCAGTTCTTC
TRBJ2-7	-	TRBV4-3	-	CASSQDLSTYEQYF	TGCGCCAGCAGCCAAGATCTTAGCACCTACGAGCAGTACTTC
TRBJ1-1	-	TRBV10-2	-	CASGRDSNTEAFF	TGCGCCAGCGGCCGGGACTCCAACACTGAAGCTTTCTTT
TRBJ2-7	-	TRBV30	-	CAWGKGGSNYEQYF	TGTGCCTGGGGGAAGGGAGGCTCTAACTACGAGCAGTACTTC
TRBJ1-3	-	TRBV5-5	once	CASSSNPYTGKVENTIYF	TGTGCCAGCAGCTCCAACCCCTATACAGGGAAGGTGGAAAACACCATATATTTT
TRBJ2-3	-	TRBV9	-	CASSVVPSGTDTQYF	TGTGCCAGCAGCGTAGTACCTAGCGGCACAGATACGCAGTATTTT
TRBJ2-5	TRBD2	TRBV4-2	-	CASSQEAGEETQYF	TGTGCCAGCAGCCAAGAGGCGGGGGAAGAGACCCAGTACTTC
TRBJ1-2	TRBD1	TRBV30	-	CAWSVGTGTGYTF	TGTGCCTGGAGTGTAGGGACAGGGACTGGCTACACCTTC
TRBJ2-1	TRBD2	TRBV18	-	CASSPGWLAGYNEQFF	TGTGCCAGCTCACCAGGTTGGCTAGCGGGCTACAATGAGCAGTTCTTC
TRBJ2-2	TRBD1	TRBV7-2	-	CASRLTGINTGELFF	TGTGCCAGCAGACTGACAGGGATCAACACCGGGGAGCTGTTTTTT
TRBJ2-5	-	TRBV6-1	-	CASSRGKETQYF	TGTGCCAGCAGCAGGGGCAAAGAGACCCAGTACTTC
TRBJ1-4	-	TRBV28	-	CASSSPGVEKLFF	TGTGCCAGCAGTTCCCCGGGTGTTGAAAAACTGTTTTTT
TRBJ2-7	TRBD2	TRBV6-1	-	CASTQTLAGNYEQYF	TGTGCCAGCACCCAAACCCTAGCGGGGAACTACGAGCAGTACTTC
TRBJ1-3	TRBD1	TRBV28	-	CASSDNRGTGNTIYF	TGTGCCAGCAGCGACAACAGGGGAACTGGAAACACCATATATTTT
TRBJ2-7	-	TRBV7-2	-	CASSQDSQSYEQYF	TGTGCCAGCAGCCAGGACAGTCAGTCCTACGAGCAGTACTTC
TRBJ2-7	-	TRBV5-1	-	CASSRTGPDQQYF	TGCGCCAGCAGCCGCACCGGCCCGGATCAACAGTACTTC
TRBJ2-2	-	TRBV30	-	CAWSVRGTGELFF	TGTGCCTGGAGTGTAAGGGGCACCGGGGAGCTGTTTTTT
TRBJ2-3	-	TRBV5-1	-	CASSLVHPSTDTQYF	TGCGCCAGCAGCTTGGTTCATCCTAGCACAGATACGCAGTATTTT
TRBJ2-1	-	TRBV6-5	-	CASSWVGDGDNEQFF	TGTGCCAGCAGTTGGGTCGGGGACGGAGACAATGAGCAGTTCTTC
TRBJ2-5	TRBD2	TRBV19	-	CASSMLAGGPGQETQYF	TGTGCCAGTAGTATGCTGGCGGGAGGGCCGGGGCAAGAGACCCAGTACTTC
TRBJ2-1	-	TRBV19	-	CASSTGTSSYNEQFF	TGTGCCAGTAGTACAGGGACCTCGTCCTACAATGAGCAGTTCTTC
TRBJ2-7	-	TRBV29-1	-	CSVGSYEQYF	TGCAGCGTGGGATCCTACGAGCAGTACTTC
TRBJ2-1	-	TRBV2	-	CASSVAVAYNEQFF	TGTGCCAGCAGTGTTGCGGTCGCTTACAATGAGCAGTTCTTC
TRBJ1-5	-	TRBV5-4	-	CASSLAVDQPQHF	TGTGCCAGCAGCTTGGCCGTCGATCAGCCCCAGCATTTT
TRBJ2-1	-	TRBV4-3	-	CASSLRASYNEQFF	TGCGCCAGCAGCCTACGAGCGTCCTACAATGAGCAGTTCTTC
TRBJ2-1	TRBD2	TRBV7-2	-	CASSLAGGANEQFF	TGTGCCAGCAGCTTAGCGGGAGGGGCCAATGAGCAGTTCTTC
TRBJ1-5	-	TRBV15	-	CATSRDGVEVQPQHF	TGTGCCACCAGCAGAGATGGGGTGGAGGTACAGCCCCAGCATTTT
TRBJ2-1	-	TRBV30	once	CAWSVRLLASYNEQFF	TGTGCCTGGAGTGTACGTCTGTTGGCCTCCTACAATGAGCAGTTCTTC
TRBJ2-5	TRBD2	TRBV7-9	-	CASSKGTSVGMGETQYF	TGTGCCAGCAGCAAAGGGACTAGCGTCGGGATGGGAGAGACCCAGTACTTC
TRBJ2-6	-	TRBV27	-	CASSLSTSGTSYSGANVLTF	TGTGCCAGCAGTTTAAGTACTTCGGGGACATCATACTCTGGGGCCAACGTCCTGACTTTC
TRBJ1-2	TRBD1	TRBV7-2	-	CASSSWDRGVYGYTF	TGTGCCAGCAGCTCATGGGACAGGGGTGTCTATGGCTACACCTTC
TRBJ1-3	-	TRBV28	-	CASSSLTGSGNTIYF	TGTGCCAGCAGTTCGTTGACAGGCTCTGGAAACACCATATATTTT
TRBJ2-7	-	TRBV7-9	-	CASSRRTSYEQYF	TGTGCCAGCAGCAGACGAACCTCCTACGAGCAGTACTTC
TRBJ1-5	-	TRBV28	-	CASSLARGWDQPQHF	TGTGCCAGCAGTTTAGCCAGGGGTTGGGATCAGCCCCAGCATTTT